This record covers a single T cell receptor (beta chain). This record belongs to a study of human T cells and chemical hapten exposure. TCRdb itself ran the RACE reads through MiXCR, one entry per CDR3 protein. Among a few hundred thousand distinct CDR3 sequences listed, over 8% were seen once. Per the germline V gene, CDR1 is DFQATT and CDR2 is SNEGSKA (reference sequence). The CDR3 is made up of 14 amino acids. V lost 3 bases, J lost 2 bases, and 12 bases lay in between. Time point: pre-sensitization, week 0. The sample's treatment: therapeutic diphenylcyclopropenone sensitization with weekly scalp DPC. RNA extraction used unfractionated whole blood as the source of total RNA.

J is TRBJ2-3 and V is TRBV20-1; D unclear. This specimen was whole blood, taken in connection with sensitization to the hapten diphenylcyclopropenone (DPC). This receptor was obtained from a woman between 35 and 50 years old with alopecia areata. Some clones in this sample may be carry-over from other donors' samples. The CDR3 DNA sequence: TGCAGTGCTAGTACCGGCCACCACACAGATACGCAGTATTTT. It yields the protein CSASTGHHTDTQYF.